Sequencing of this T cell receptor beta chain was carried out in a study of T-cell reconstitution after alpha-beta-depleted transplantation in children (dated by TCRdb to 2016 to 2017). Broadly, across the study: T-cell immune reconstitution after TCRalphabeta/CD19-depleted allogeneic hematopoietic cell transplantation in children was quantitatively tracked in the study by means of TCR repertoire profiling.

Points on this clonotype: The antigen it binds to is not known. Within one base of it there is no much larger clone, and no base qualities were kept.

CDR1 and CDR2, looked up from the germline V gene, are SQVTM and ANQGSEA. CDR3 length: 15 amino acids, cysteine to phenylalanine. The only DNA kept is the CDR3, 45 bases in frame from the first base. Trimming removed 6 bases from V and 0 bases from J, leaving 16 bases between the germline ends. Receptor libraries were prepared by PCR. This sample was sequenced with an Illumina HiSeq 2500. TCR library preparation used molecular barcoding, with unique molecular identifiers applied to normalize quantification of the TCRbeta repertoire. Using fastp trimming at Q25 and MiXCR clonotype assembly, TCRdb reanalyzed the public sequencing data and kept in-frame beta chains. Each entry is one CDR3 protein sequence, shown with its most common DNA and genes. This sample comprises 200,000 to 250,000 distinct CDR3 sequences, roughly 9% of them detected only once. The ten largest clones add up to about 6% of the sample.

The chain joins TRBV29-1 to TRBJ2-3, with the D assignment possibly TRBD1 or TRBD2, given 5 matching bases for each. Source: PBMCs from the stem cell graft donor, taken from the stem cell graft. This TCR came from a human donor who donated a stem cell graft to a child with acute lymphoblastic leukemia. The CDR3 is CSVSQSGLSTDTQYF. The DNA reads TGCAGCGTCTCTCAATCGGGGCTTAGCACAGATACGCAGTATTTT.